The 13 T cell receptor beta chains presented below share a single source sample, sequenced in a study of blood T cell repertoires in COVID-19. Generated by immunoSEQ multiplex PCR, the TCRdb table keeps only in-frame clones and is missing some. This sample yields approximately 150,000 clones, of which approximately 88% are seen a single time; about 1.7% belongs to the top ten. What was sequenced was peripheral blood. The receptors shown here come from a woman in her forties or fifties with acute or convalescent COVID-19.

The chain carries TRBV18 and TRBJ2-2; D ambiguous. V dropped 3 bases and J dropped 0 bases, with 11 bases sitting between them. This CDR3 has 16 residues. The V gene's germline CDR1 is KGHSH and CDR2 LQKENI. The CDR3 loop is CASSPSRIANTGELFF. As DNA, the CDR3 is TGTGCCAGCTCACCTTCTAGGATCGCGAACACCGGGGAGCTGTTTTTT.

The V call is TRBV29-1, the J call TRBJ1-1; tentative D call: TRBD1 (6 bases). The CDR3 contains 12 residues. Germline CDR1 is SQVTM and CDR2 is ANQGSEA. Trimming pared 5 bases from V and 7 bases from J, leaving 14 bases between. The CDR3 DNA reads TGCAGCGTTATACAGGGTTTTGGTGAAGCTTTCTTT. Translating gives CSVIQGFGEAFF.

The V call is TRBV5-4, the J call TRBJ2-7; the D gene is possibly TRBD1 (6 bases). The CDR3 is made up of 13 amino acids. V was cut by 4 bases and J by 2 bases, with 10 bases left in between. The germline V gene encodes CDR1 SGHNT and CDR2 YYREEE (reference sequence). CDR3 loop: CASSPGQPYEQYF. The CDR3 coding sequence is TGTGCCAGCAGCCCAGGACAGCCCTACGAGCAGTACTTC.

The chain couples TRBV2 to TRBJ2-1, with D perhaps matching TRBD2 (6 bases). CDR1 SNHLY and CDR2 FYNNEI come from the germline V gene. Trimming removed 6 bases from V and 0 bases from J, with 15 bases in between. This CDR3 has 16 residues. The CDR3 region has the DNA TGTGCCAGCAGCCCATCGACTAGTATCTCCTACAATGAGCAGTTCTTC. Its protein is CASSPSTSISYNEQFF.

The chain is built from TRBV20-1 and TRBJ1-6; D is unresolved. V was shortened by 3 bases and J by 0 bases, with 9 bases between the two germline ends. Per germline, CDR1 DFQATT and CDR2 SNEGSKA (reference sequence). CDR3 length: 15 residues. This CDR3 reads CSASNGGSYNSPLHF. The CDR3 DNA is TGCAGTGCTAGTAACGGTGGCTCCTATAATTCACCCCTCCACTTT.

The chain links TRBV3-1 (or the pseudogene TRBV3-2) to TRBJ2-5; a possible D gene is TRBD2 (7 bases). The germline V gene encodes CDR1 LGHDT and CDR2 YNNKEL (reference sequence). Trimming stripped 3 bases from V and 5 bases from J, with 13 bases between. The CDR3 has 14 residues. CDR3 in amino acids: CASSQGGRLETQYF. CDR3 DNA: TGTGCCAGCAGCCAGGGGGGGCGGCTGGAGACCCAGTACTTC.

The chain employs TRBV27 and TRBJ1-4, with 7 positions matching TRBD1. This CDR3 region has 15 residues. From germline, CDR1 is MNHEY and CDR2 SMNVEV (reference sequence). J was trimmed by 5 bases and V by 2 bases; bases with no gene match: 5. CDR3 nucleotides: TGTGCCAGCAGTTTACTGGGGACAGTCAATGAAAAACTGTTTTTT. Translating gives CASSLLGTVNEKLFF.

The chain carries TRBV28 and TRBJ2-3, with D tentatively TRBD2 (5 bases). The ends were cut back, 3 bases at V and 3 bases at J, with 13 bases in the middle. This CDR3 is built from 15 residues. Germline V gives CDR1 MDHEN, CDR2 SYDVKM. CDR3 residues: CASSLQAAGTDTQYF. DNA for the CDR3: TGTGCCAGCAGTTTGCAGGCCGCGGGTACAGATACGCAGTATTTT.

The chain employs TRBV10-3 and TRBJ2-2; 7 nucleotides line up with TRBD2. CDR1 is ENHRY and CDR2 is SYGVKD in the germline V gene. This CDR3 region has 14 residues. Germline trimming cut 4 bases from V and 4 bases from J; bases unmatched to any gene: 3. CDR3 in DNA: TGTGCCATCAGTGGGGAGGGGACCACCGGGGAGCTGTTTTTT. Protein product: CAISGEGTTGELFF.

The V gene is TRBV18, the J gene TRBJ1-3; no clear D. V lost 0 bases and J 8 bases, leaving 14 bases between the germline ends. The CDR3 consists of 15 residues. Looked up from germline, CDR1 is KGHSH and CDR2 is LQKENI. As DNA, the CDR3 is TGTGCCAGCTCACCACCTTCCGTTGAGAGCCACACCATATATTTT. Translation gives CASSPPSVESHTIYF.

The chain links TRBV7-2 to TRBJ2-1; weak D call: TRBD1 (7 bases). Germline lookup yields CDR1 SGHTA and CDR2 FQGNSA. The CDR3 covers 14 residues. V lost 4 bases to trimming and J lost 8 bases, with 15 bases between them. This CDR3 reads CASSSVGGGYEQFF. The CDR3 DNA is TGTGCCAGCAGCTCCGTAGGAGGGGGCTATGAGCAGTTCTTC.

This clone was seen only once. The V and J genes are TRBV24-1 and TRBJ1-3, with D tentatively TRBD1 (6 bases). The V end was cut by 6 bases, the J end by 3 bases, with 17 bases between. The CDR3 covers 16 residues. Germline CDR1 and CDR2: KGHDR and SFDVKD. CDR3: CATSPNSGEGGNTIYF. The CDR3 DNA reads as TGTGCCACCAGTCCCAATTCAGGGGAAGGTGGAAACACCATATATTTT.

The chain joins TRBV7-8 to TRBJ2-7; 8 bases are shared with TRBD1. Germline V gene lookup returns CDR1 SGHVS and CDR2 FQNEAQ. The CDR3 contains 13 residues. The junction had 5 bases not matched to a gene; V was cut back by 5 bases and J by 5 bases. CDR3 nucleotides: TGTGCCAGCAGCCGGGGACAGGCAAACGAGCAGTACTTC. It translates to CASSRGQANEQYF.